This section outlines one TCR beta chain sequence together with its context. This sample was taken from a study of OX40 agonist ivuxolimab in advanced cancers. Method: immunoSEQ multiplex PCR; TCRdb's copy keeps in-frame clones and lacks some. The data contain some 90,000 clones, about nine tenths of them seen just once; the ten biggest clones take up more than 0.25%. Trimming took 11 bases from V and 7 from J; bases not matched to a gene: 11. Germline V gene lookup returns CDR1 MNHNS and CDR2 SASEGT. This CDR3 contains 14 residues. This chain joins TRBV6-1 and TRBJ2-2, with TRBD2 identical over 9 bases. This TCR was recovered from an adult with an advanced solid tumor such as melanoma, head and neck, liver or kidney cancer. This material consisted of CD4+ or CD8+ T cells sorted from blood, taken in a trial of the OX40 agonist ivuxolimab. The CDR3 loop is CALQDSGGFGELFF. CDR3 DNA: TGTGCCCTCCAGGACAGCGGGGGGTTCGGGGAGCTGTTTTTT.